The sequence of this TCR beta chain was determined in a study of T cells after yellow fever vaccination. Study-level background: Researchers used SMART-Seq v4 Ultra Low Input to prepare fractions that had low cell numbers. Study-wide results and caveats: Contamination of FACS-sorted repertoires by abundant clonotypes from the bulk population could occur. Subsequent booster samples again held most clones from primary vaccination (roughly 96% CD4, over 80% CD8).

A single record per CDR3 protein comes from TCRdb applying MiXCR to the 5' RACE reads. This table has 200,000 to 300,000 distinct CDR3 sequences, approximately 12% appearing once. After removal of 5 bases from V and 5 bases from J, the junction contained 8 bases not matched to a gene. CDR1 and CDR2 from the germline V gene are SGDLS and YYNGEE. The CDR3 contains 15 residues. Concerning this clonotype: Its target is not known.

The specimen was CD4+ T cells sorted from PBMCs, collected 45 days after the yellow fever booster vaccination. The TCR originated in a man aged 25 to 45 who received the YFV17D yellow fever vaccine. The V and J genes are TRBV9 and TRBJ2-5; 11 bases are a match to TRBD2. The CDR3 loop is CASSISGRAQETQYF. CDR3 nucleotides: TGTGCCAGCAGTATTAGCGGGAGGGCCCAGGAGACCCAGTACTTC.